Each of the 24 T cell receptor beta chains below was sequenced from the same sample in a study of blood T cell repertoires in COVID-19. Some clones are missing from TCRdb's copy, which holds only in-frame ones; the method was immunoSEQ multiplex PCR. This sample has hundreds of thousands of clones, with 70% to 90% found just once. The sequenced sample was peripheral blood. Receptors were obtained from a man between 65 and 85 years old with acute or convalescent COVID-19.

CDR3 region: CASIGNLYEQYF. The CDR3 region has the DNA TGTGCCAGCATCGGGAATCTCTACGAGCAGTACTTC. V gene TRBV28 combines with J gene TRBJ2-7; D might be TRBD2 (5 bases). In germline, CDR1 is MDHEN, CDR2 SYDVKM. With 7 bases removed from V and 3 bases from J, the gap between germline ends came to 10 bases. The length of the CDR3 is 12 residues.

The V gene is TRBV28, the J gene TRBJ1-2; TRBD1 is a possible D gene (5 bases). Per germline, CDR1 MDHEN and CDR2 SYDVKM. CDR3 length equals 15 residues. Deletions cut 6 bases from V and 3 bases from J, with 17 bases between. CDR3 sequence: CASRRFGGVDYGYTF. In nucleotides, the CDR3 is TGTGCCAGCAGGCGTTTCGGGGGGGTTGACTATGGCTACACCTTC.

In its sample, this clone was seen once. J is TRBJ2-3 and V is TRBV2; the match to TRBD1 covers 9 bases. Germline CDR1 and CDR2: SNHLY and FYNNEI. The CDR3 covers 14 residues. The ends lost 7 bases at V and 5 bases at J; junction bases unmatched: 7. This chain's CDR3 is CASNTGGWGDTQYF. The CDR3 DNA reads as TGTGCCAGCAATACAGGGGGCTGGGGAGATACGCAGTATTTT.

This chain joins TRBV5-1 and TRBJ2-1; perhaps TRBD1 as D (5 bases). V was clipped by 0 bases and J by 3 bases, with 7 bases between them. Germline V gene data show CDR1 as SGHRS and CDR2 as YFSETQ. This CDR3 spans 14 amino acids. The CDR3 protein is CASSLGDSYNEQFF. CDR3 nucleotide sequence: TGCGCCAGCAGCTTGGGTGACAGCTACAATGAGCAGTTCTTC.

This chain links TRBV5-4 with TRBJ2-7, with TRBD2 matching 7 bases. With V trimmed by 2 bases and J by 4 bases, 6 bases remained unmatched. The germline CDR1 and CDR2 sequences are SGHNT and YYREEE (reference sequence). The CDR3 length is 14 residues. CDR3 in amino acids: CASSFGGGGYEQYF. CDR3 in DNA: TGTGCCAGCAGCTTTGGCGGCGGGGGTTACGAGCAGTACTTC.

In this sample, this clone turned up once. This rearrangement joins TRBV19 to TRBJ2-2, with 8 bases lining up with TRBD1. From germline, CDR1 is LNHDA and CDR2 SQIVND (reference sequence). This CDR3 has 17 amino acids. Trimming at V came to 6 bases and at J to 4 bases, leaving 13 bases not matched to a gene. The CDR3 region has the DNA TGTGCCAGTAGCTCACTAGCAGGGGGCGCGGGCACCGGGGAGCTGTTTTTT. Translating it yields CASSSLAGGAGTGELFF.

The J gene is TRBJ2-1, the V gene TRBV11-3; 9 positions agree with TRBD2. The length of the CDR3 is 14 residues. Germline CDR1 is SGHNT and CDR2 is YENEEA. V lost 5 bases to trimming and J lost 7 bases; unmatched junction nucleotides: 6. Here the CDR3 reads CASSPTSGGNEQFF. CDR3 DNA: TGTGCCAGCAGCCCGACTAGCGGTGGGAATGAGCAGTTCTTC.

The chain recombines TRBV7-2 with TRBJ2-2; D is perhaps TRBD2 (7 bases). The CDR3 consists of 15 residues. Germline V gene lookup returns CDR1 SGHTA and CDR2 FQGNSA. V was cut by 5 bases and J by 7 bases, with 17 bases left in between. The CDR3 is CASSRRGLASGELFF. CDR3 sequence (DNA): TGTGCCAGCAGCCGGCGGGGGCTAGCGAGCGGGGAGCTGTTTTTT.

The rearrangement links TRBV24-1 to TRBJ2-7; 9 bases are a match to TRBD1. Losses at the gene ends were 4 bases for V and 4 bases for J; bases not matched to a gene: 7. Germline-derived CDR1 and CDR2 are KGHDR and SFDVKD. This CDR3 contains 15 residues. The CDR3 bases are TGTGCCACCAGTGACGAGACAGGGGGGGGGTACGAGCAGTACTTC. Its protein product is CATSDETGGGYEQYF.

The CDR3 DNA sequence: TGTGCCAGCAGCTCCCTAGCCGGGAGATATAATGAGCAGTTCTTC. Protein: CASSSLAGRYNEQFF. V gene TRBV11-2 combines with J gene TRBJ2-1; D is perhaps TRBD2 (6 bases). V gave up 4 bases and J gave up 7 bases, with 17 bases separating them. The V gene's germline CDR1 is SGHAT and CDR2 FQNNGV. The CDR3 covers 15 residues.

In DNA, the CDR3 is TGTGCCAGCAGTTTATTCAGGGCCTACCCCAGCACTGAAGCTTTCTTT. Encoded protein: CASSLFRAYPSTEAFF. The J gene is TRBJ1-1, the V gene TRBV28; weak D call: TRBD1 (5 bases). The V gene lost 1 base and the J gene lost 4 bases, with 16 bases spanning the gap. The length of the CDR3 is 16 residues. Per the germline V gene, CDR1 is MDHEN and CDR2 is SYDVKM.

The chain is built from TRBV4-1 and TRBJ2-1; 9 bases agree with TRBD2. The CDR3 extends over 17 amino acids. Trimming cost V 1 base and J 8 bases; bases outside gene matches: 12. The germline V gene has CDR1 MGHRA and CDR2 YSYEKL. CDR3 in amino acids: CASSQGPLRGGAHEQFF. CDR3 sequence (DNA): TGCGCCAGCAGCCAAGGGCCCCTTCGCGGGGGGGCGCATGAGCAGTTCTTC.

J is TRBJ2-2 and V is TRBV7-8; D is possibly TRBD1 (5 bases). CDR3 size: 15 residues. Germline CDR1 and CDR2: SGHVS and FQNEAQ. V dropped 1 base and J dropped 3 bases, with 9 bases sitting between them. CDR3 amino acids: CASSLESGYTGELFF. The DNA of the CDR3 is TGTGCCAGCAGCTTAGAGTCAGGGTACACCGGGGAGCTGTTTTTT.

In this sample, this clone turned up a few times. J is TRBJ2-7 and V is TRBV28; maybe TRBD2 (6 bases). CDR1 and CDR2 (germline): MDHEN, SYDVKM. V was trimmed by 2 bases and J by 6 bases, leaving 8 bases between them. The CDR3 extends over 12 amino acids. The chain's CDR3 is CASSLAGSEQYF. Here the CDR3 DNA reads TGTGCCAGCAGTTTAGCGGGGTCCGAGCAGTACTTC.

J is TRBJ2-7 and V is TRBV6-2 or TRBV6-3; 8 nucleotides align to TRBD2. CDR1 and CDR2 (germline): MNHEY, SVGEGT. This CDR3 has 15 amino acids. Trimming cost V 5 bases and J 3 bases; bases outside gene matches: 9. The CDR3: CASSTDSAGDYEQYF. CDR3 in DNA: TGTGCCAGCAGTACCGACTCAGCGGGGGACTACGAGCAGTACTTC.

V is TRBV5-1 and J is TRBJ2-5; 12 nucleotides agree with TRBD1. The CDR3 consists of 15 residues. V lost 3 bases and J lost 5; bases outside the gene matches: 5. Germline V gene sequence: CDR1 SGHRS, CDR2 YFSETQ. The CDR3 nucleotides read TGCGCCAGCAGCTACGGGACAGGGGGCCGGGAGACCCAGTACTTC. Translation: CASSYGTGGRETQYF. The full variable domain, rest sourced from reference TRBV5-1 and TRBJ2-5, is KAGVTQTPRYLIKTRGQQVTLSCSPISGHRSVSWYQQTPGQGLQFLFEYFSETQRNKGNFPGRFSGRQFSNSRSEMNVSTLELGDSALYLCASSYGTGGRETQYFGPGTRLLVL.

The V and J genes are TRBV25-1 and TRBJ1-2; TRBD1 matches at 7 bases. V trimming: 3 bases; J trimming: 13 bases; junction bases outside the gene matches: 11. Germline-derived CDR1 and CDR2 are MGHDK and SYGVNS. This CDR3 spans 13 amino acids. CDR3 amino acids: CASSEGQPASPTF. CDR3 DNA sequence: TGTGCCAGCAGTGAGGGACAGCCGGCCTCCCCCACCTTC.

This chain connects TRBV28 to TRBJ1-3, with 9 bases lining up with TRBD1. The CDR3 extends over 17 amino acids. The germline CDR1 and CDR2 sequences are MDHEN and SYDVKM. The J segment lost 1 base and the V segment lost 3 bases, leaving 7 bases of the junction unmatched. CDR3 nucleotides: TGTGCCAGCAGTTTCACAGGGGGCGTCGCATCTGGAAACACCATATATTTT. As protein: CASSFTGGVASGNTIYF.

The rearrangement links TRBV7-2 to TRBJ2-3; D call uncertain. The germline gives CDR1 SGHTA, CDR2 FQGNSA. The CDR3 is 16 amino acids. Trimming stripped 5 bases from V and 4 bases from J, with 19 bases between. The CDR3 region is CASSLLPIGSADTQYF. CDR3 coding DNA: TGTGCCAGCAGCCTACTCCCCATCGGGTCCGCAGATACGCAGTATTTT.

V usage is TRBV27 and J usage is TRBJ1-3, with D unclear. V gave up 2 bases and J gave up 4 bases, with 12 bases separating them. Germline assignment: CDR1 MNHEY and CDR2 SMNVEV (reference sequence). The length of the CDR3 is 15 residues. Here the CDR3 reads CASSLTREAGNTIYF. CDR3 sequence (DNA): TGTGCCAGCAGTTTAACAAGGGAGGCGGGAAACACCATATATTTT.

This chain uses TRBV6-2 or TRBV6-3 with TRBJ1-2, with D possibly TRBD1 on 5 matching bases. CDR1 and CDR2 (germline): MNHEY, SVGEGT. There are 14 residues in the CDR3. Trimming cost V 5 bases and J 1 base, with 11 bases left between them. CDR3 nucleotide sequence: TGTGCCAGCAGTCCACAGACAGTTAACTATGGCTACACCTTC. Translation: CASSPQTVNYGYTF.

The CDR3 protein is CASSPRLLAYNEQFF. The CDR3 DNA is TGTGCCAGCAGCCCGAGGTTACTGGCCTACAATGAGCAGTTCTTC. This sequence joins TRBV11-2 and TRBJ2-1, with no clear D. The CDR3 runs to 15 residues. Per the germline V gene, CDR1 is SGHAT and CDR2 is FQNNGV. Trimming pared 5 bases from V and 2 bases from J, leaving 13 bases between.

This clone has only one observation. The chain is built from TRBV4-3 and TRBJ1-2, with TRBD1 matching over 9 bases. Germline V lookup: CDR1 LGHNA, CDR2 YSLEER. The CDR3 spans 15 residues. The V gene end was trimmed by 1 base and the J gene end by 7 bases; junction bases not matched to a gene: 7. The CDR3 DNA follows: TGCGCCAGCAGCCAAGGAAGGGACAGGGTACGTGGCTACACCTTC. Translation gives CASSQGRDRVRGYTF.

The J gene is TRBJ1-1, the V gene TRBV28; D gene uncertain. The CDR3 spans 13 residues. The germline V gene encodes CDR1 MDHEN and CDR2 SYDVKM. Between the trimmed V and J ends, which lost 4 bases and 4 bases, there was a span of 10 bases. DNA for the CDR3: TGTGCCAGCAGTTCAGGTACTCGCACTGAAGCTTTCTTT. It translates to CASSSGTRTEAFF.